This TCR beta chain stems from a study of OX40 agonist ivuxolimab in advanced cancers. Profiling relied on immunoSEQ multiplex PCR, and the TCRdb table lists in-frame clones only, not all of them. The data contain roughly 40,000 clones, approximately 90% of them singletons. Germline CDR1 SGHRS, CDR2 YFSETQ. The CDR3 covers 15 residues. Study-wide points: In the 0.1 to 3.0 mg/kg range, CD4+ and CD8+ blood T cells had expanded clonally by week 6. Also present in some nonresponders was a low level of normalized T-cell clonal expansion.

Notes on this clone: The antigen is not known.

This sequence was found in an adult with an advanced solid tumor such as melanoma, head and neck, liver or kidney cancer. The chain combines TRBV5-1 with TRBJ2-5; D assignment may be TRBD1 or TRBD2 (5 bases each). The end of the DNA is better explained by TRBJ2-7, so the J call may be wrong. Specimen: CD4+ or CD8+ T cells sorted from blood, collected in a trial of the OX40 agonist ivuxolimab. CDR3 sequence: CASSLEGTRVREQYF. CDR3 nucleotide sequence: TGCGCCAGCAGCTTGGAGGGGACCAGGGTGCGCGAGCAGTACTTC.